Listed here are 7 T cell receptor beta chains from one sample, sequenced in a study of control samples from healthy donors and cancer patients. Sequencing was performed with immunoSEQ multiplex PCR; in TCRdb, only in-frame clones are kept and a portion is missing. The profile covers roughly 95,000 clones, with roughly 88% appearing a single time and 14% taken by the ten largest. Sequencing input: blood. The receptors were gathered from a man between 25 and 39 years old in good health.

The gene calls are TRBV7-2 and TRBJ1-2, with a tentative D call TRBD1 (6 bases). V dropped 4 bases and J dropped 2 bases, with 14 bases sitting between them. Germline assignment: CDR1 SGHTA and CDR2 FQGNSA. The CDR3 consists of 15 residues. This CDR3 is CASSSWGAQNYGYTF. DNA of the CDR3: TGTGCCAGCAGCTCGTGGGGGGCTCAGAACTATGGCTACACCTTC.

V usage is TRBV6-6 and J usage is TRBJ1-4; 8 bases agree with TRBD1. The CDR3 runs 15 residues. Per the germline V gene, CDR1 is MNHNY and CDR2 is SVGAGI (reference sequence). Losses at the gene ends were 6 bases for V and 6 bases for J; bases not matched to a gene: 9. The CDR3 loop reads CASRRQGPPDEKLFF. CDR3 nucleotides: TGTGCCAGCAGGAGACAGGGGCCGCCCGATGAAAAACTGTTTTTT.

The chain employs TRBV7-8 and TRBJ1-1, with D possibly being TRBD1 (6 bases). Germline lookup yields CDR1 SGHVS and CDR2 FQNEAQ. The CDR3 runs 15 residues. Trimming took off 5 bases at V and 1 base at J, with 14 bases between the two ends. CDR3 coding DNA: TGTGCCAGCAGCGATAGGGAACAGGGGAACACTGAAGCTTTCTTT. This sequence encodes CASSDREQGNTEAFF.

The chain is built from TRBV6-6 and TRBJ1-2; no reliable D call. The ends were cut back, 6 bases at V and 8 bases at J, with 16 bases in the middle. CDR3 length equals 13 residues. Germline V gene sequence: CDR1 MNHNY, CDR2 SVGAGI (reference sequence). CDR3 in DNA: TGTGCCAGCAGACCAACCCGAGATGACGGCTACACCTTC. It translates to CASRPTRDDGYTF.

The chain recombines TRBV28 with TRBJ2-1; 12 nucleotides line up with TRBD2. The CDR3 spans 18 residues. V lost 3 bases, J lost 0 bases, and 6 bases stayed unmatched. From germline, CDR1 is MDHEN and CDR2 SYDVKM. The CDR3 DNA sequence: TGTGCCAGCAGTTTGGGGCTAGCGGGAGGGAGCTCCTACAATGAGCAGTTCTTC. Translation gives CASSLGLAGGSSYNEQFF.

This chain's CDR3 is CAWSVTVEKLFF. In DNA form, the CDR3 reads TGTGCCTGGAGTGTAACCGTTGAAAAACTGTTTTTT. V gene TRBV30 combines with J gene TRBJ1-4; no clear D. The CDR3 length is 12 residues. V gave up 0 bases and J gave up 7 bases, with 6 bases separating them. CDR1 is GTSNPN and CDR2 is SVGIG in the germline V gene (reference sequence).

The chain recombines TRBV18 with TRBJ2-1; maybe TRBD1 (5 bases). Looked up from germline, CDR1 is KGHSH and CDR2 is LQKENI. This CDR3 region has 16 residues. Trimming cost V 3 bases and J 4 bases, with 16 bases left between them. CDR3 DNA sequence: TGTGCCAGCTCACCTTCGCAAACCAGGGATTACAATGAGCAGTTCTTC. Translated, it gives CASSPSQTRDYNEQFF.